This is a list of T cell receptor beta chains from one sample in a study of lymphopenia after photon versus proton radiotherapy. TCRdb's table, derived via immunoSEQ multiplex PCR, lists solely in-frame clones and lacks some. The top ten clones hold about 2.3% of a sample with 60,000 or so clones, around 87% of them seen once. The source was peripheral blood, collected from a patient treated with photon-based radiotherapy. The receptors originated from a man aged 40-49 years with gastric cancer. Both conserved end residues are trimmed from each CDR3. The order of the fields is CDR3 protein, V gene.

cdr3_aa: ASSLVDRKVEKLF; v_call: TRBV7-9
cdr3_aa: SVATGIYGYT; v_call: TRBV29-1
cdr3_aa: ASSEGQVTDTQY; v_call: TRBV7-3
cdr3_aa: ASSEGLAGGTDTQY; v_call: TRBV5-4
cdr3_aa: ASKGTGYHNEQF; v_call: TRBV5-1
cdr3_aa: ASSLGGAGAGNTIY; v_call: TRBV13
cdr3_aa: ASSLGGLIGTDTQY; v_call: TRBV5-1
cdr3_aa: TSSQDLGAGWSGELF; v_call: TRBV1
cdr3_aa: ASSQVGSGKSGGYT; v_call: TRBV4-1
cdr3_aa: SVTGSTSRETQY; v_call: TRBV29-1
cdr3_aa: ASSLSLTGELF; v_call: TRBV5-4
cdr3_aa: ASSSGVWSSLNYEQY; v_call: TRBV11-2
cdr3_aa: ASSFDRIYGYT; v_call: TRBV5-4
cdr3_aa: ASSQDLRTGGNTEAF; v_call: TRBV4-1
cdr3_aa: AWRQRGGATGELF; v_call: TRBV30
cdr3_aa: ASSQPWGLAGGPTYNEQF; v_call: TRBV4-3
cdr3_aa: ASSLDGLNTEAF; v_call: TRBV7-9
cdr3_aa: ASTQGGQGVLGGYT; v_call: TRBV19
cdr3_aa: ASSQDRGRPTQY; v_call: TRBV4-3
cdr3_aa: AWTDWTGANYGYT; v_call: TRBV30
cdr3_aa: ATSRGVGQGDRKLF; v_call: TRBV15
cdr3_aa: ASSSATGGAGQPQH; v_call: TRBV7-8
cdr3_aa: SVLTDGTEAF; v_call: TRBV29-1
cdr3_aa: AIMGVTSYEQY; v_call: TRBV10-3
cdr3_aa: ASRPGTANNSPLH; v_call: TRBV13
cdr3_aa: ASSPGATNEKLF; v_call: TRBV18
cdr3_aa: ASSGLTGDRQETQY; v_call: TRBV11-2
cdr3_aa: ASSSPGTGVTEQF; v_call: TRBV7-6
cdr3_aa: ASSLMGTGGYEQY; v_call: TRBV7-3
cdr3_aa: ASRTGLGGKRMGSSPSYEQY; v_call: TRBV23-1
cdr3_aa: ASSRAGGPLYQPQH; v_call: TRBV28
cdr3_aa: ASSLDGRKSGELF; v_call: TRBV5-5
cdr3_aa: ASSVGGTDTQY; v_call: TRBV9
cdr3_aa: ASSQDQPTDTQY; v_call: TRBV4-3
cdr3_aa: ASSADRSSYNSPLH; v_call: TRBV25-1
cdr3_aa: ASSSMDAYNEQF; v_call: TRBV7-9
cdr3_aa: ASSQVVGWDYNEQF; v_call: TRBV4-2
cdr3_aa: ASSITGSDTQY; v_call: TRBV19
cdr3_aa: ASSLEGFNEQF; v_call: TRBV11-2